This T cell receptor beta chain was captured by sequencing in a study of T cell responses to AZD1222 COVID-19 vaccine. This CDR3 is built from 15 residues. The V end lost 4 bases, the J end lost 7 bases, and 19 bases lay between the germline ends. Germline values: CDR1 MDHEN, CDR2 SYDVKM. Combined were second doses at about 4 or about 12 weeks. Study results and caveats: An increase in Spike-specific TCR breadth and depth was observed after two AZD1222 doses. Seropositivity was recorded at baseline in only a handful of AZD1222 recipients. Regions left unmutated in variants are reportedly the target of nearly half of spike-specific TCRs.

Sequencing was performed with immunoSEQ multiplex PCR; in TCRdb, only in-frame clones are kept and a portion is missing. This repertoire shows fewer than 85,000 clones, roughly 91% found once; its top ten account for more than 15%. This clone was counted a single time. Its antigen is unidentified. The clonotype originates from an adult who received the AZD1222 COVID-19 vaccine. The specimen comprised peripheral blood, sampled 28 days after the second AZD1222 dose. The chain joins TRBV28 to TRBJ1-2, with a tentative D call TRBD1 (5 bases). CDR3 protein: CASSSQFAGLGGYTF. The CDR3 nucleotides read TGTGCCAGCAGTTCGCAATTCGCAGGGTTGGGTGGCTACACCTTC.